Listed below are T cell receptor beta chains from one sample, sequenced in a study of blood T cell repertoires in COVID-19. Profiling relied on immunoSEQ multiplex PCR, and the TCRdb table lists in-frame clones only, not all of them. The table has about 480,000 clones, around 87% seen once. The sample was PBMCs or T cells enriched from blood (not recorded which). These receptors were taken from a woman aged 40-49 years who had recovered from COVID-19. Each CDR3 is given with its conserved first and last residue. D genes are given only for firm matches. Not all rows give a size; the values are once, few, many and, for expanded clones, a class.

V gene	J gene	D gene	clone size	CDR3 protein	CDR3 DNA
TRBV5-4	TRBJ1-6	NA	NA	CASSLDSDSPLHF	TGTGCCAGCAGCCTTGACAGTGACTCGCCCCTCCACTTT
TRBV5-6	TRBJ2-7	NA	NA	CASSSILRTQSYEQYF	TGTGCCAGCAGCTCTATTTTGAGGACACAGTCCTACGAGCAGTACTTC
TRBV20-1	TRBJ1-2	NA	few	CSASEGRLFGYTF	TGCAGTGCTAGTGAGGGGCGGCTATTCGGCTACACCTTC
TRBV19	TRBJ1-5	TRBD1	NA	CASSATGASSNQPQHF	TGTGCCAGTAGTGCCACAGGGGCGTCTAGCAATCAGCCCCAGCATTTT
TRBV2	TRBJ1-6	TRBD1	NA	CASSGQGIYNSPLHF	TGTGCCAGCTCCGGACAGGGAATTTATAATTCACCCCTCCACTTT
TRBV19	TRBJ1-2	TRBD1	NA	CASGGTVYGYTF	TGTGCCAGTGGAGGGACAGTTTATGGCTACACCTTC
TRBV15	TRBJ2-7	NA	NA	CATSRGGRGSYEQYF	TGTGCCACCAGCAGAGGAGGAAGGGGCTCCTACGAGCAGTACTTC
TRBV9	TRBJ2-5	NA	NA	CASSPWAQKGETQYF	TGTGCCAGCAGCCCCTGGGCCCAAAAGGGGGAGACCCAGTACTTC
TRBV4-1	TRBJ2-1	TRBD1	NA	CASSQPLGDSYNEQFF	TGCGCCAGCAGCCAACCGCTAGGGGACAGCTACAATGAGCAGTTCTTC
TRBV7-8	TRBJ2-7	TRBD1	NA	CASSLPGTGMYEQYF	TGTGCCAGCAGCTTACCCGGGACAGGGATGTACGAGCAGTACTTC
TRBV5-1	TRBJ2-6	TRBD1	NA	CASTNRDRVQGANVLTF	TGCGCCAGCACAAACCGGGACAGGGTGCAAGGGGCCAACGTCCTGACTTTC
TRBV21-1	TRBJ1-6	NA	NA	CASPGNGTGCSSYNSPLHF	TGTGCCAGCCCGGGGAACGGGACAGGGTGTAGCTCCTATAATTCACCCCTCCACTTT
TRBV29-1	TRBJ2-5	TRBD2	NA	CSVEGTSGRGETQYF	TGCAGCGTTGAAGGGACTAGCGGGAGAGGCGAGACCCAGTACTTC
TRBV7-8	TRBJ2-3	TRBD2	NA	CASSFTLAGVTDTQYF	TGTGCCAGCAGCTTCACCCTAGCGGGAGTTACAGATACGCAGTATTTT
TRBV9	TRBJ2-2	TRBD1	NA	CASRSQGARGTGELFF	TGTGCCAGCAGATCGCAGGGGGCGAGGGGCACCGGGGAGCTGTTTTTT
TRBV5-1	TRBJ2-7	TRBD2	NA	CASSLGASGNAYEQYF	TGCGCCAGCAGCTTGGGAGCTAGCGGGAACGCCTACGAGCAGTACTTC
TRBV5-4	TRBJ1-6	NA	few	CASRPTPGNSPLHF	TGTGCCAGCAGACCTACTCCAGGGAATTCACCCCTCCACTTT
TRBV3-1/TRBV3-2	TRBJ1-1	NA	NA	CASSQVTSVPEAFF	TGTGCCAGCAGCCAAGTTACAAGCGTCCCTGAAGCTTTCTTT
TRBV27	TRBJ1-2	TRBD1	NA	CASRYQTGIGYTF	TGTGCCAGCAGGTACCAGACAGGGATCGGCTACACCTTC